These 31 T cell receptor beta chains came from one sample sequenced in a study of blood T cell repertoires in COVID-19. Using immunoSEQ multiplex PCR, the repertoire was profiled, and TCRdb retains in-frame clones only, with some absent. Of around 400,000 clones listed, 80% to 90% are singletons. Sequenced material: peripheral blood. The receptors were sampled from a woman aged 55-69 years with COVID-19, enrolled during active disease.

V usage is TRBV5-1 and J usage is TRBJ1-1, with D perhaps matching TRBD1 (6 bases). The germline V gene has CDR1 SGHRS and CDR2 YFSETQ. V was shortened by 1 base and J by 5 bases, with 12 bases between the two germline ends. The CDR3 spans 14 residues. CDR3 DNA: TGCGCCAGCAGCTTGAGACAGGAAAGGACTGAAGCTTTCTTT. It yields the protein CASSLRQERTEAFF.

The genes are TRBV7-9 and TRBJ2-1, with TRBD2 matching over 15 bases. Germline CDR1 and CDR2: SEHNR and FQNEAQ (reference sequence). Trimming at V came to 3 bases and at J to 4 bases, leaving 7 bases not matched to a gene. This CDR3 is built from 18 residues. The CDR3 sequence: CASSFVGTSGGTYNEQFF. The DNA for the CDR3 is TGTGCCAGCAGCTTCGTTGGGACTAGCGGGGGGACATACAATGAGCAGTTCTTC.

The rearrangement uses TRBV6-5 and TRBJ2-7, with 8 nucleotides matching TRBD2. The CDR3 has 14 residues. The germline V gene has CDR1 MNHEY and CDR2 SVGAGI. With V trimmed by 7 bases and J by 7 bases, 12 bases remained unmatched. The CDR3 sequence is CASIRTGGLVEQYF. The CDR3 DNA sequence: TGTGCCAGCATCCGAACGGGGGGGTTGGTGGAGCAGTACTTC.

This clone was seen a few times. The chain combines TRBV10-3 with TRBJ1-2, with D hard to call. The CDR3 has 14 amino acids. Germline V CDR1 and CDR2: ENHRY, SYGVKD. V lost 3 bases to trimming and J lost 8 bases, with 16 bases between them. The CDR3 DNA sequence: TGTGCCATCAGTGACTGGGAGGAGATGGAGGGCTACACCTTC. Residues: CAISDWEEMEGYTF.

A single count supports this clone. CDR3 in amino acids: CASRVPYWYEQYF. CDR3 in DNA: TGCGCCAGCAGGGTACCGTACTGGTACGAGCAGTACTTC. The chain recombines TRBV5-1 with TRBJ2-7; the D is unclear. In germline, CDR1 is SGHRS, CDR2 YFSETQ. CDR3 length: 13 amino acids. V shed 5 bases and J shed 4 bases, with 13 bases lying between them.

This chain connects TRBV25-1 to TRBJ1-4; D gene uncertain. The V end was cut by 8 bases, the J end by 3 bases, with 16 bases between. The CDR3 has 15 amino acids. The V gene's germline CDR1 is MGHDK and CDR2 SYGVNS. CDR3 DNA: TGTGCCAGCCTCCCCTTCGGAGCATCTAATGAAAAACTGTTTTTT. Its translation: CASLPFGASNEKLFF.

The chain couples TRBV1 to TRBJ2-7; the table calls TRBD1, which could not be checked here. TRBV1 has pseudogene status. The CDR3 loop spans 13 amino acids. The CDR3: CTSSQDGTYEQYF. The CDR3, as DNA: TGCACCAGCAGCCAAGATGGCACCTACGAGCAGTACTTC.

A single count supports this clone. The chain links TRBV6-5 to TRBJ1-1; 8 bases are a match to TRBD1. The CDR3 sequence is 13 residues long. Looked up from germline, CDR1 is MNHEY and CDR2 is SVGAGI. The junction had 8 bases not matched to a gene; V was cut back by 9 bases and J by 5 bases. CDR3 sequence (DNA): TGTGCCAGTTCGGACAGGGCGGTGACTGAAGCTTTCTTT. Residues: CASSDRAVTEAFF.

This clone is a singleton in its sample. This rearrangement joins TRBV5-8 to TRBJ1-4; D remains unclear. V was trimmed by 2 bases and J by 1 base, leaving 12 bases between them. CDR1 and CDR2 from the germline V gene are SGHTS and YDEGEE. There are 16 residues in the CDR3. The DNA of the CDR3 is TGTGCCAGCAGCTTTTCCGGGGATGTAACTAATGAAAAACTGTTTTTT. Its translation is CASSFSGDVTNEKLFF.

The V and J genes are TRBV5-8 and TRBJ1-5; D not certain. Trimming removed 5 bases at V and 7 bases at J, with 10 bases between. The V gene's germline CDR1 is SGHTS and CDR2 YDEGEE. The length of the CDR3 is 12 residues. CDR3 coding DNA: TGTGCCAGCAGTCCGACTCGGCAGCCCCAGCATTTT. Residues: CASSPTRQPQHF.

The V gene is TRBV18, the J gene TRBJ2-7, with 7 bases aligning to TRBD1. Germline V gene lookup returns CDR1 KGHSH and CDR2 LQKENI. The V gene end was trimmed by 0 bases and the J gene end by 4 bases; junction bases not matched to a gene: 6. The CDR3 consists of 15 residues. The CDR3 coding sequence is TGTGCCAGCTCACCACCAGGCAGGGGGAGTTACGAGCAGTACTTC. This gives the protein CASSPPGRGSYEQYF.

This rearrangement joins TRBV18 to TRBJ1-1; 7 bases line up with TRBD1. The germline V gene has CDR1 KGHSH and CDR2 LQKENI. The CDR3 sequence is 17 residues long. The trim removed 6 bases at V and 0 bases at J, leaving 13 bases unmatched. DNA for the CDR3: TGTGCCAGCTCGGTAGGACAGGCAGACCTTATGAACACTGAAGCTTTCTTT. It is translated as CASSVGQADLMNTEAFF.

The chain couples TRBV5-1 to TRBJ2-7; 10 bases line up with TRBD2. The V segment lost 0 bases and the J segment 4 bases; nucleotides outside the gene matches: 7. The CDR3 is made up of 16 amino acids. Germline V gene data show CDR1 as SGHRS and CDR2 as YFSETQ. The CDR3 loop reads CASSLEIPGLAYEQYF. The DNA of the CDR3 is TGCGCCAGCAGCTTGGAGATCCCGGGACTAGCGTACGAGCAGTACTTC.

The chain uses TRBV7-8 and TRBJ2-2, with a possible D match to TRBD1 (5 bases). V shed 6 bases and J shed 7 bases, with 21 bases lying between them. Per germline, CDR1 SGHVS and CDR2 FQNEAQ. The CDR3 length is 16 residues. CDR3 sequence (DNA): TGTGCCAGCAGGAACCCTTGGGCAGGGAAGGGCGGGGAGCTGTTTTTT. This translates into CASRNPWAGKGGELFF.

The J gene is TRBJ2-7, the V gene TRBV4-1; a possible D gene is TRBD1 (6 bases). CDR3 size: 13 residues. CDR1 is MGHRA, CDR2 YSYEKL, per germline. The V end lost 3 bases, the J end lost 4 bases, and 10 bases lay between the germline ends. The CDR3 reads CASSQRQAYEQYF. The CDR3 region has the DNA TGCGCCAGCAGCCAGCGACAGGCGTACGAGCAGTACTTC.

The CDR3 sequence: CASSRDRGEKLFF. In DNA, the CDR3 is TGTGCCAGCAGTAGGGACAGGGGTGAAAAACTGTTTTTT. V gene TRBV3-1 (or the pseudogene TRBV3-2) combines with J gene TRBJ1-4; 10 positions match TRBD1. Germline V gives CDR1 LGHDT, CDR2 YNNKEL (reference sequence). This CDR3 comprises 13 residues. The trim removed 6 bases at V and 7 bases at J, leaving 2 bases unmatched.

This chain uses TRBV19 with TRBJ2-7, with D possibly TRBD2 on 5 matching bases. The CDR3 has 13 residues. Germline V gene sequence: CDR1 LNHDA, CDR2 SQIVND (reference sequence). V dropped 5 bases and J dropped 4 bases, with 12 bases sitting between them. The CDR3 sequence is CASSAGRGYEQYF. In nucleotides, the CDR3 is TGTGCCAGTAGTGCAGGACGCGGGTACGAGCAGTACTTC.

The gene calls are TRBV6-1 and TRBJ2-2; TRBD1 agrees at 11 bases. Germline CDR1 is MNHNS and CDR2 is SASEGT. V lost 4 bases, J lost 2 bases, and 9 bases stayed unmatched. The CDR3 is 18 amino acids. CDR3 bases: TGTGCCAGCAGTGGCTCACTCGGGACAGGGGGAAACACCGGGGAGCTGTTTTTT. It is translated as CASSGSLGTGGNTGELFF.

The rearrangement joins TRBV28 to TRBJ1-5, with 7 bases aligning to TRBD1. CDR1 MDHEN and CDR2 SYDVKM come from the germline V gene. The CDR3 runs to 13 residues. The J segment lost 9 bases and the V segment lost 5 bases, leaving 7 bases of the junction unmatched. The CDR3 region has the DNA TGTGCCAGCAGTACAGGGGTCATTGGGCCCCAGCATTTT. Amino acid sequence: CASSTGVIGPQHF.

V and J are TRBV1 and TRBJ2-7; TRBD1 reflects the table's D call only, with no check against the DNA. TRBV1 constitutes a pseudogene. CDR3 length: 17 amino acids. The CDR3 loop reads CTSSQFEALDQGLGQYF. CDR3 coding DNA: TGCACCAGCAGCCAATTCGAGGCCCTGGACCAGGGTCTAGGGCAGTACTTC.

This rearrangement joins TRBV4-2 to TRBJ1-4; unclear D gene. Germline V gene data show CDR1 as LGHNA and CDR2 as YNFKEQ. The V and J ends lost 0 bases and 10 bases respectively, with 6 bases between them. The CDR3 is 12 amino acids. The CDR3 nucleotides are TGTGCCAGCAGCCAAGACACTGGAAAACTGTTTTTT. Encoded protein: CASSQDTGKLFF.

The chain is built from TRBV12-5 and TRBJ1-6; maybe TRBD1 (5 bases). CDR3 length equals 13 residues. V dropped 9 bases and J dropped 8 bases, with 14 bases sitting between them. Germline V gene data show CDR1 as LGHNT and CDR2 as FRNRAP. As DNA, the CDR3 is TGTGCTAGCCAGAGGACACCCGATTCACCCCTCCACTTT. It codes for CASQRTPDSPLHF.

The J gene is TRBJ1-5, the V gene TRBV27; maybe TRBD1 (5 bases). This CDR3 contains 14 residues. V was shortened by 8 bases and J by 6 bases, with 17 bases between the two germline ends. Looked up from germline, CDR1 is MNHEY and CDR2 is SMNVEV (reference sequence). The CDR3 region is CASALDSPLQPQHF. CDR3 sequence (DNA): TGTGCCAGCGCCCTCGACAGTCCGCTTCAGCCCCAGCATTTT.

This clone came up once. The chain joins TRBV7-3 to TRBJ2-3, with 14 positions matching TRBD2. The V gene's germline CDR1 is SGHTA and CDR2 FQGTGA. V lost 3 bases, J lost 9 bases, and 8 bases stayed unmatched. This CDR3 contains 16 residues. In nucleotides, the CDR3 is TGTGCCAGCAGCTTGACTAGCGGGGGGGCCCTAGTCACGCAGTATTTT. Its translation is CASSLTSGGALVTQYF.

The CDR3: CAGRAGGAANTGELFF. In DNA, the CDR3 is TGTGCCGGGCGTGCGGGGGGCGCAGCGAACACCGGGGAGCTGTTTTTT. This chain joins TRBV28 and TRBJ2-2, with 8 positions matching TRBD2. Germline CDR1 MDHEN, CDR2 SYDVKM. The CDR3 extends over 16 amino acids. V shed 11 bases, J shed 0 bases, and the junction held 11 bases outside the gene matches.

The rearrangement links TRBV7-2 to TRBJ2-7; TRBD1 agrees at 8 bases. Germline CDR1 reads SGHTA; CDR2 reads FQGNSA. J lost 0 bases, V lost 4 bases, and 8 bases had no gene match. The CDR3 totals 16 residues. The CDR3 DNA reads TGTGCCAGCAGCTCGCTCGGACAGGGAAGCTCCTACGAGCAGTACTTC. This codes for CASSSLGQGSSYEQYF.

The CDR3 coding sequence is TGTGCCTGGGTGGGGACAGCGAACACTGAAGCTTTCTTT. Protein sequence: CAWVGTANTEAFF. V and J are TRBV30 and TRBJ1-1; TRBD1 matches at 7 bases. Per the germline V gene, CDR1 is GTSNPN and CDR2 is SVGIG (reference sequence). Trimming took 5 bases from V and 1 from J; bases not matched to a gene: 4. The CDR3 extends over 13 amino acids.

This rearrangement joins TRBV2 to TRBJ2-5; 12 bases line up with TRBD2. Looked up from germline, CDR1 is SNHLY and CDR2 is FYNNEI. CDR3 length: 17 residues. Losses at the gene ends were 8 bases for V and 5 bases for J; bases not matched to a gene: 15. CDR3 sequence reads: CASHTSGGRDRFETQYF. For the CDR3, the DNA is TGTGCCAGCCACACTAGCGGGGGGAGAGATCGCTTTGAGACCCAGTACTTC.

This chain links TRBV5-6 with TRBJ1-1; 7 nucleotides align to TRBD1. This CDR3 has 13 amino acids. The trim removed 5 bases at V and 5 bases at J, leaving 6 bases unmatched. CDR1 is SGHDT and CDR2 is YYEEEE in the germline V gene. The CDR3 nucleotides are TGTGCCAGCAGTCAGACAGGGCGGACTGAAGCTTTCTTT. It encodes CASSQTGRTEAFF.

This clone was detected only once. This sequence joins TRBV2 and TRBJ2-7, with 7 bases identical to TRBD1. V trimming: 6 bases; J trimming: 0 bases; junction bases outside the gene matches: 8. From germline, CDR1 is SNHLY and CDR2 FYNNEI. The CDR3 is 15 amino acids. The CDR3 reads CASRDRQGGSYEQYF. CDR3 DNA: TGTGCCAGCAGGGATAGACAGGGCGGCTCCTACGAGCAGTACTTC.

The sample holds a few counts of this clone. The chain uses TRBV10-1 and TRBJ1-2; D is undetermined. Per germline, CDR1 WNHNN and CDR2 SYGVQD (reference sequence). CDR3 length: 11 amino acids. The germline V and J ends were trimmed by 11 bases and 7 bases, with 14 bases remaining between them. The CDR3: CARVSRFGYTF. CDR3 bases: TGCGCCCGCGTTAGCCGGTTTGGCTACACCTTC.